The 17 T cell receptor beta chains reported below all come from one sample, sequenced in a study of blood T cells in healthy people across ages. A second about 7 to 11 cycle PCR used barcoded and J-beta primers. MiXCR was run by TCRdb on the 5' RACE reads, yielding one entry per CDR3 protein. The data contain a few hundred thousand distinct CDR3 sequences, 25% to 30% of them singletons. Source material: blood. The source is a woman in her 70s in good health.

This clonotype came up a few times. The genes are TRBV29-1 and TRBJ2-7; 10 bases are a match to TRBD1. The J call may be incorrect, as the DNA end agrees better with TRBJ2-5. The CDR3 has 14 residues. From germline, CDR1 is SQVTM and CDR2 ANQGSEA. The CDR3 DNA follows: TGCAGCGTTGGAAGGACAGGGGGTAAAGAGACCCAGTACTTC. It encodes CSVGRTGGKETQYF.

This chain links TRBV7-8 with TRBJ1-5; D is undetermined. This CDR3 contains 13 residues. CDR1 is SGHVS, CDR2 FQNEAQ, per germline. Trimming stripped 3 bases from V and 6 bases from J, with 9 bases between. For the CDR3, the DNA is TGTGCCAGCAGCTTGGAACTAGCTCAGCCCCAGCATTTT. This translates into CASSLELAQPQHF.

The CDR3 protein is CASSEEPSYGYTF. In DNA form, the CDR3 reads TGTGCCAGCAGTGAAGAGCCCTCCTATGGCTACACCTTC. The chain joins TRBV6-1 to TRBJ1-2; no definite D call. The V gene's germline CDR1 is MNHNS and CDR2 SASEGT. The V gene lost 1 base and the J gene lost 4 bases, with 7 bases spanning the gap. The CDR3 loop spans 13 amino acids.

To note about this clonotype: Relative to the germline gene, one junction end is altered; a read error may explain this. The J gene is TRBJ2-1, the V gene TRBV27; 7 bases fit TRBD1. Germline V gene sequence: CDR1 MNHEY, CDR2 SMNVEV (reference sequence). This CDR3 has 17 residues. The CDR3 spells CASSPIRGQISYSEQFF. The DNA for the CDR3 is TGTGCCAGCAGTCCTATCCGGGGACAGATATCATACAGTGAGCAGTTCTTC.

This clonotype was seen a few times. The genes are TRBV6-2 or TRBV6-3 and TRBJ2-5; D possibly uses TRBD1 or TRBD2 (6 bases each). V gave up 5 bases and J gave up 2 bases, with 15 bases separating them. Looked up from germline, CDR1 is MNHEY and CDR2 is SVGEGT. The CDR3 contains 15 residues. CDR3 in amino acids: CASSPIQGTQETQYF. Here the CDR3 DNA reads TGTGCCAGCAGTCCAATTCAGGGGACTCAAGAGACCCAGTACTTC.

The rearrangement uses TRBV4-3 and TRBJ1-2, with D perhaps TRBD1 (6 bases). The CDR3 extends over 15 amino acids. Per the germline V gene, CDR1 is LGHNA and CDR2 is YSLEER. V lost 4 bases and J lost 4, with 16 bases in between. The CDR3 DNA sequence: TGCGCCAGCAGCCCGACAGGCCGGGGACCCTATGGCTACACCTTC. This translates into CASSPTGRGPYGYTF.

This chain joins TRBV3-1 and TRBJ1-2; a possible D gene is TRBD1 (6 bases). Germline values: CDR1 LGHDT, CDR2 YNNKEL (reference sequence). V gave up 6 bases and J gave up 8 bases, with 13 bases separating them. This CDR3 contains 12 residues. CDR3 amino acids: CASSSGATGYTF. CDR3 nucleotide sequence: TGTGCCAGCAGTTCGGGGGCGACGGGCTACACCTTC.

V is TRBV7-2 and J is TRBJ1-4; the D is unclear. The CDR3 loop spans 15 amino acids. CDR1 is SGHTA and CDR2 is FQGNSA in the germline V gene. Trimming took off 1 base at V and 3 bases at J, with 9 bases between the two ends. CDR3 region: CASSLGGPSNEKLFF. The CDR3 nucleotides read TGTGCCAGCAGCTTAGGGGGTCCCTCTAATGAAAAACTGTTTTTT.

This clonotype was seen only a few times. The CDR3 bases are TGTGCCTGGAGGCAGAATAGCAATCAGCCCCAGCATTTT. Translating gives CAWRQNSNQPQHF. The gene calls are TRBV30 and TRBJ1-5; D unresolved. Germline V gene data show CDR1 as GTSNPN and CDR2 as SVGIG (reference sequence). Trimming cost V 3 bases and J 0 bases, with 6 bases left between them. The CDR3 covers 13 residues.

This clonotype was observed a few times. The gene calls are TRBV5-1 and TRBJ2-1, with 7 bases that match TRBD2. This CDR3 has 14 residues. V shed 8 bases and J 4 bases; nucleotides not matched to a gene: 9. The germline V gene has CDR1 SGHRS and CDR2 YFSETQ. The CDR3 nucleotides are TGCGCCAGTAATCCGGCTAGCGGATACAATGAGCAGTTCTTC. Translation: CASNPASGYNEQFF.

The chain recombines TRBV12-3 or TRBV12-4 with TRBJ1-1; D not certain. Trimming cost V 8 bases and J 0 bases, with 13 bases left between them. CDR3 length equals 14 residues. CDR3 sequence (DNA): TGTGCCAGCTTACCCCCAGATATGAACACTGAAGCTTTCTTT. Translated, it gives CASLPPDMNTEAFF.

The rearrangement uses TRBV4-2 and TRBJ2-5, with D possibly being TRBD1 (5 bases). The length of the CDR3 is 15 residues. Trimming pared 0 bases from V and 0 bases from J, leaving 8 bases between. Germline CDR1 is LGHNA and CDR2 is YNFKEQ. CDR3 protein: CASSQDQGNQETQYF. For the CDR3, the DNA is TGTGCCAGCAGCCAAGATCAGGGCAACCAAGAGACCCAGTACTTC.

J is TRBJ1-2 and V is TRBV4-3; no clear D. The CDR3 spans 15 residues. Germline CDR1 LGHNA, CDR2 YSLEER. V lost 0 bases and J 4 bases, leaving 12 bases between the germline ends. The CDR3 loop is CASSQEFSAGYGYTF. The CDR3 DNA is TGCGCCAGCAGCCAAGAGTTCTCGGCGGGCTATGGCTACACCTTC.

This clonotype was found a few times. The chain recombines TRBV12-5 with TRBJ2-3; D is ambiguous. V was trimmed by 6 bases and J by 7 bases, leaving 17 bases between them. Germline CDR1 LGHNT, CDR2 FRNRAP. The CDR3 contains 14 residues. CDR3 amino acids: CASGSGDLPNTQYF. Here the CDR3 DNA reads TGTGCTAGTGGGTCAGGCGATCTCCCGAATACGCAGTATTTT.

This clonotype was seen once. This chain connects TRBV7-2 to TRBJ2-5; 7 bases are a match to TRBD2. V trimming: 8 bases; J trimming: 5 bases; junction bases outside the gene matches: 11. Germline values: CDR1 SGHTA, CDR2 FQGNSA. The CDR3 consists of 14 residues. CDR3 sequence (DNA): TGTGCCAGCTTGCGGCGGGAGATAGGGGAGACCCAGTACTTC. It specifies CASLRREIGETQYF.

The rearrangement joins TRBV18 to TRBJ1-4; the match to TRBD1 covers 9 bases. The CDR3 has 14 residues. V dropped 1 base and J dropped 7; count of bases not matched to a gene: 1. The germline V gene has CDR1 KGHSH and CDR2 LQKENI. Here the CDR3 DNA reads TGTGCCAGCTCACCACGGGACAGGGCTGAAAAACTGTTTTTT. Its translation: CASSPRDRAEKLFF.

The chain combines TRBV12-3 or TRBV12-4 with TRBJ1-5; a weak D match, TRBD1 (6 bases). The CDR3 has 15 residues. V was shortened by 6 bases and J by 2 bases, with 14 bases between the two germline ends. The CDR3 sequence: CASSPTGNCNQPQHF. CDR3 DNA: TGTGCCAGCAGCCCAACAGGGAATTGCAATCAGCCCCAGCATTTT.